The 2 T cell receptor beta chains given below trace back to one sample, sequenced in a study of Ad26.COV2.S vaccination and SARS-CoV-2 variants. Treatment indicated: some 20 received Ad26.COV2.S at low or high dose, single or two shots; roughly five received placebo; per-sample allocation not given. Vaccine and placebo recipients were sampled on day 63 after the first injection. Data came from immunoSEQ multiplex PCR; TCRdb stores just in-frame clones and leaves some out. Of approximately 300,000 clones in the sample, around four fifths were seen once. Sequenced material: peripheral blood, taken in a trial of Ad26.COV2.S vaccine versus placebo. The receptors originated from a person between 18 and 59 years old who received the Ad26.COV2.S COVID-19 vaccine or a placebo.

This chain uses TRBV13 with TRBJ1-1; D is unresolved. The CDR3 is made up of 14 amino acids. The germline V gene encodes CDR1 PRHDT and CDR2 FYEKMQ (reference sequence). The V gene lost 5 bases and the J gene lost 4 bases, with 14 bases spanning the gap. As DNA, the CDR3 is TGTGCCAGCAGCAGTTCGGGAGATAGCACTGAAGCTTTCTTT. It codes for CASSSSGDSTEAFF.

This rearrangement joins TRBV30 to TRBJ1-1; D ambiguous. The CDR3 extends over 11 amino acids. Germline CDR1 and CDR2: GTSNPN and SVGIG (reference sequence). V shed 3 bases and J shed 8 bases, with 10 bases lying between them. The CDR3 region is CAWSIVAEAFF. DNA of the CDR3: TGTGCCTGGAGCATTGTGGCCGAAGCTTTCTTT.